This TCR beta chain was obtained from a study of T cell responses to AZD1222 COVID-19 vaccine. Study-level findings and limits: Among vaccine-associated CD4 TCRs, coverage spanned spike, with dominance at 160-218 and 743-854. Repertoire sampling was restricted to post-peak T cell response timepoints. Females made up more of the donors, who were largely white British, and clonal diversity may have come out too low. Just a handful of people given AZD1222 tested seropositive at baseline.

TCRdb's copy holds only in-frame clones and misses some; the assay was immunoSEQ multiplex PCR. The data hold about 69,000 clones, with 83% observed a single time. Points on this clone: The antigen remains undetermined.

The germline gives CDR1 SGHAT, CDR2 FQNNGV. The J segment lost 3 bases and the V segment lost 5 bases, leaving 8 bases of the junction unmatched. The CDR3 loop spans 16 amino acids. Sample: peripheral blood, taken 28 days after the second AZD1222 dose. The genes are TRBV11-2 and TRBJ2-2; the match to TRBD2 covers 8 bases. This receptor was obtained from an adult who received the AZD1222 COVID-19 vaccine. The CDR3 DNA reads TGTGCCAGCAGCCGAATAGCGGGGTCGGACACCGGGGAGCTGTTTTTT. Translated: CASSRIAGSDTGELFF.